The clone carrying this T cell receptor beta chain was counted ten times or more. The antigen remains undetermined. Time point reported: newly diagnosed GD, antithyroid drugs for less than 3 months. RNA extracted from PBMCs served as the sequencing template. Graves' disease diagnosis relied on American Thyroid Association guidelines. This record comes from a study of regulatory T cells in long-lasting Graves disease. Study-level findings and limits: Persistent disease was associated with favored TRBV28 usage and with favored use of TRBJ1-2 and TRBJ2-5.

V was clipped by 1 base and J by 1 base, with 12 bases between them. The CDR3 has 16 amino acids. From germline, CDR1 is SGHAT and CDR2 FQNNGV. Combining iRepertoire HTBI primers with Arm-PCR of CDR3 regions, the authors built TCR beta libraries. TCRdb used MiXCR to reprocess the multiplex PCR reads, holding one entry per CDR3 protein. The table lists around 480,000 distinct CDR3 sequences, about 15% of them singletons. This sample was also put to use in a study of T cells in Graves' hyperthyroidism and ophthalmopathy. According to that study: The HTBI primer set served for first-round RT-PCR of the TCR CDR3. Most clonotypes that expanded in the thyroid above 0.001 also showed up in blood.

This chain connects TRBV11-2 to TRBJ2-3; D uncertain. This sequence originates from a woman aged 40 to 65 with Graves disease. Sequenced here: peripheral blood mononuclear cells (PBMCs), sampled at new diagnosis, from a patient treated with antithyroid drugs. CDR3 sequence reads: CASSLGGVRRTDTQYF. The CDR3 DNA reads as TGTGCCAGCAGCTTAGGTGGGGTAAGACGCACAGATACGCAGTATTTT.